This TCR beta chain was documented in a study of T cell repertoires in cytomegalovirus infection. As for the study in general: Public TCR beta signature analysis indicated the presence of both CMV infection and matching HLA type. Overall study findings and caveats: CMV-specific TCR beta clonotypes restricted by HLA-C were the ones dominating the ex vivo response. Cumulative public TCR beta family frequency identified carriers of CMV plus the relevant HLA.

CDR3 length: 16 amino acids. Germline V gene sequence: CDR1 MNHEY, CDR2 SVGEGT. With V trimmed by 0 bases and J by 10 bases, 12 bases remained unmatched. Using its own MiXCR run on the reads, TCRdb lists one record per CDR3 protein. Of 200,000 to 250,000 distinct CDR3 sequences listed, under 25% are singletons. Notes on this clonotype: Its antigen is unidentified.

V usage is TRBV6-2 or TRBV6-3 and J usage is TRBJ1-5; 7 bases align to TRBD1. The sequencing sample was made of CD8+ T cells from PBMCs. The TCR was taken from a human donor in good health (CMV status not recorded). Some clones in this sample may be carry-over from other donors' samples. The DNA for the CDR3 is TGTGCCAGCAGTTACTCCCTAGGGGACAGCTTCAACCCCCAGCATTTT. The encoded protein is CASSYSLGDSFNPQHF.